The clone carrying this TCR beta chain was recorded a few times. Its antigen is unidentified. Study observations and caveats: Tumor memory CD4+ T cell TCR gene usage clustered with blood and lymph node memory CD4+ cells and lymph node naive CD4+ cells.

Purified naive CD4+ T cells were depleted of CD25+ Tregs. Using its own MiXCR run on the 5' RACE reads, TCRdb lists one record per CDR3 protein. The repertoire has about 46,000 distinct CDR3 sequences, roughly 28% of them found once; the top ten carry 2% to 2.5%. The sequence derives from a female donor with breast cancer. The source material was naive CD4+ T cells sorted from blood. Subset here: naive CD4+ T cells, CD4+CD45RA+CD25-.

The CDR3 bases are TGTGCCAGCAGCTCCGGGACTAGCCAAGAGACCCAGTACTTC. Translated, it gives CASSSGTSQETQYF. This chain uses TRBV7-2 with TRBJ2-5, with 8 bases identical to TRBD2. The CDR3 length is 14 residues. V was pared by 4 bases and J by 1 base, with 2 bases of the junction left unmatched. Germline lookup yields CDR1 SGHTA and CDR2 FQGNSA. The full variable domain, with the rest looked up from reference TRBV7-2 and TRBJ2-5, is GAGVSQSPSNKVTEKGKDVELRCDPISGHTALYWYRQSLGQGLEFLIYFQGNSAPDKSGLPSDRFSAERTGGSVSTLTIQRTQQEDSAVYLCASSSGTSQETQYFGPGTRLLVL.